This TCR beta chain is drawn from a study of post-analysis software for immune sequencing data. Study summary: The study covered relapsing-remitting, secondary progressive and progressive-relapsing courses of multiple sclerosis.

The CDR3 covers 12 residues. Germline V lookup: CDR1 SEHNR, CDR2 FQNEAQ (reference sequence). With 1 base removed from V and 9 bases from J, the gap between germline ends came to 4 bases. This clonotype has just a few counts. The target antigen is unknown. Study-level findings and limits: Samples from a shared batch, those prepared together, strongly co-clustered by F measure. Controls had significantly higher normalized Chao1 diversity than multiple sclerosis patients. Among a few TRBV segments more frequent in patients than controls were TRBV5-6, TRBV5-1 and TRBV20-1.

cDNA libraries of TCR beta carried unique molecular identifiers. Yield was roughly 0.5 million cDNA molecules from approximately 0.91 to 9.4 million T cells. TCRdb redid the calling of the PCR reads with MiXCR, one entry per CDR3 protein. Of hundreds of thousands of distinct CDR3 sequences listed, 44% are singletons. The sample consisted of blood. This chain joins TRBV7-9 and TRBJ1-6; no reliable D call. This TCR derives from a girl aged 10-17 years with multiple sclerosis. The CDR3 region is CASSLGGSPLHF. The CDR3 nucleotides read TGTGCCAGCAGCTTAGGGGGTTCACCCCTCCACTTT.